This T cell receptor beta chain was observed in a study of shared clonotypes between healthy human individuals. Study overall: Donors had three CD4 naive, three CD4 memory, two CD8 naive and one CD8 memory plate apiece. Regarding the study as a whole: The study found lower generation probabilities in non-shared clonotypes than in those shared by all four donors.

All donors qualified as healthy HIV-negative adults and had experienced no recent acute infections or vaccinations. The ends were cut back, 9 bases at V and 10 bases at J, with 16 bases in the middle. The CDR3 loop spans 12 amino acids. Germline V gene lookup returns CDR1 SNHLY and CDR2 FYNNEI. In the case of this clone: Antigen: not known.

Deep was the level at which the assay was run. Clones were sequenced by immunoSEQ multiplex PCR, and TCRdb holds only the in-frame ones, with some missing. Among over 700,000 clones listed, 72% were seen once. The sample taken for sequencing was memory CD4+ T cells sorted from blood. Subset: CD45RA-negative fraction. The source is a woman aged 25 to 45 in good health. V and J are TRBV2 and TRBJ1-3, with D possibly being TRBD1 (5 bases). As DNA, the CDR3 is TGTGCCAGTAGTCCCAGGGAGCGGACCATATATTTT. Protein sequence: CASSPRERTIYF.